This TCR beta chain was obtained from a study of CD8 T cells in ankylosing spondylitis. Study-wide findings and caveats: Eight highly homologous variants formed a TCR beta motif that appeared characteristic of ankylosing spondylitis blood.

V was cut by 5 bases and J by 10 bases, with 17 bases left in between. The CDR3 runs to 14 residues. Germline lookup yields CDR1 MNHEY and CDR2 SMNVEV (reference sequence). TCRdb called the 5' RACE reads again in MiXCR, with one record for every CDR3 protein. The table shows fewer than 500,000 distinct CDR3 sequences, with approximately 20% occurring only once. This clonotype was seen a handful of times. The antigen is not known. Sequenced input: blood, either unsorted or a sorted T cell fraction (not recorded which). This TCR came from a male donor with ankylosing spondylitis. This sequence joins TRBV27 and TRBJ1-4, with D hard to call. The CDR3 DNA sequence: TGTGCCAGCAGTCCAACGGGCCTCCTGAGAAAACTGTTTTTT. Translated, it gives CASSPTGLLRKLFF.